A single sample is the source of the 4 T cell receptor beta chains below, sequenced in a study of identical twins. TCRdb redid the calling of the 5' RACE reads with MiXCR, one entry per CDR3 protein. Of hundreds of thousands of distinct CDR3 sequences in the sample, 21% were seen once. A further study also used this sample, focusing on T cells expressing NK-cell markers.

The sequencing input was PBMCs. Receptors were obtained from a woman younger than 30 in good health.

This clonotype has only a few counts. The chain has TRBV20-1 and TRBJ2-7; 8 nucleotides match TRBD2. The CDR3 covers 16 residues. The V gene end was trimmed by 7 bases and the J gene end by 4 bases; junction bases not matched to a gene: 18. CDR1 is DFQATT and CDR2 is SNEGSKA in the germline V gene (reference sequence). The DNA for the CDR3 is TGCAGTGGTCCCCTCGGTGGAAAGCGGGAGACGTACGAGCAGTACTTC. It codes for CSGPLGGKRETYEQYF.

This clonotype was counted between two and nine times. Germline is not matched at one junction end, which may reflect a read error. DNA for the CDR3: TGTGCCAGCAGCCTAGCCGGGACAGGGGGTAATGAGCAGTTCTTC. Protein: CASSLAGTGGNEQFF. The V call is TRBV7-9, the J call TRBJ2-1; 11 bases fit TRBD1. Germline V CDR1 and CDR2: SEHNR, FQNEAQ (reference sequence). This CDR3 is 15 amino acids long.

J is TRBJ1-2 and V is TRBV18; the D gene is possibly TRBD1 (5 bases). Trimming pared 2 bases from V and 5 bases from J, leaving 12 bases between. Germline assignment: CDR1 KGHSH and CDR2 LQKENI. CDR3 length equals 14 residues. CDR3 region: CASSPGPQAYGYTF. DNA of the CDR3: TGTGCCAGCTCACCAGGGCCACAGGCTTATGGCTACACCTTC.

V is TRBV12-3 or TRBV12-4 and J is TRBJ1-2; D possibly corresponds to TRBD1 (6 bases). This CDR3 spans 11 amino acids. V was cut by 4 bases and J by 8 bases, with 8 bases left in between. The CDR3 coding sequence is TGTGCCAGCAGTTACAGGGTCGGCTACACCTTC. As protein: CASSYRVGYTF.